The 28 T cell receptor beta chains in this list originate from one sample, sequenced in a study of T-cell memory formation after mild COVID-19. Using its own MiXCR run on the 5' RACE reads, TCRdb lists one record per CDR3 protein. The sample carries 250,000 to 350,000 distinct CDR3 sequences, 14% recorded once. Sequencing was carried out using PBMCs or a T cell subset sorted from them (not recorded which). Every receptor here comes from a man aged 18 to 30 who had mild COVID-19 (a few samples of this study predate the infection). Cell type and time point are not known.

This chain joins TRBV19 and TRBJ2-3, with a weak D call TRBD2 (7 bases). Germline CDR1 is LNHDA and CDR2 is SQIVND (reference sequence). V lost 7 bases and J 1 base, leaving 18 bases between the germline ends. This CDR3 is 16 amino acids long. Written as DNA, the CDR3 is TGTGCCAGTACTAAGCTTCGGGGGGCAGGCACAGATACGCAGTATTTT. Translated: CASTKLRGAGTDTQYF.

The CDR3, as DNA: TGTGCCAGCTCACCGTTACAGGATGAGAACACTGAAGCTTTCTTT. It encodes CASSPLQDENTEAFF. This chain joins TRBV18 and TRBJ1-1; perhaps TRBD1 as D (5 bases). Germline-derived CDR1 and CDR2 are KGHSH and LQKENI. The CDR3 sequence is 15 residues long. The V end lost 3 bases, the J end lost 1 base, and 12 bases lay between the germline ends.

The rearrangement links TRBV20-1 to TRBJ1-2; 9 bases match TRBD1. The CDR3 runs 13 residues. Germline V lookup: CDR1 DFQATT, CDR2 SNEGSKA (reference sequence). J lost 6 bases, V lost 5 bases, and 7 bases had no gene match. The DNA for the CDR3 is TGCAGTGCTGCACAGGGGGCGAGGGATGGCTACACCTTC. This translates into CSAAQGARDGYTF.

This clonotype was detected only a few times. The CDR3 bases are TGTGCCAGCAGCCCCTTAGCGGGGGCGCACACAGATACGCAGTATTTT. This encodes CASSPLAGAHTDTQYF. V is TRBV11-3 and J is TRBJ2-3, with 9 bases aligning to TRBD2. Germline CDR1 SGHNT, CDR2 YENEEA. The trim removed 5 bases at V and 2 bases at J, leaving 8 bases unmatched. This CDR3 contains 16 residues.

This clonotype was recorded at least ten times. The chain couples TRBV18 to TRBJ2-7; TRBD2 aligns across 7 bases. The germline gives CDR1 KGHSH, CDR2 LQKENI. This CDR3 region has 14 residues. With 3 bases clipped from V and 7 bases from J, the junction kept 9 bases outside the gene matches. The DNA of the CDR3 is TGTGCCAGCTCACCGGGAGGGGAGGGATATGAGCAGTACGTC. As protein: CASSPGGEGYEQYV.

The rearrangement links TRBV5-1 to TRBJ1-2; D unclear. The germline gives CDR1 SGHRS, CDR2 YFSETQ. The CDR3 has 14 amino acids. Deletions cut 0 bases from V and 2 bases from J, with 8 bases between. The CDR3 is CASSLDGANYGYTF. The CDR3 nucleotides are TGCGCCAGCAGCTTGGACGGCGCCAACTATGGCTACACCTTC.

The rearrangement joins TRBV28 to TRBJ1-1, with D possibly matching TRBD1 (6 bases). Trimming shortened V by 5 bases and J by 10 bases, and 20 bases separated the two germline ends. Germline loops: CDR1 MDHEN, CDR2 SYDVKM. This CDR3 comprises 14 residues. CDR3 amino acids: CASSTQGSASGAFF. CDR3 bases: TGTGCCAGCAGTACCCAGGGGTCGGCTTCGGGAGCTTTCTTT.

This clonotype was seen a few times. The V call is TRBV7-2, the J call TRBJ2-2; the D is unclear. Trimming took 2 bases from V and 6 from J, leaving 7 bases between them. CDR3 length: 13 amino acids. The V gene's germline CDR1 is SGHTA and CDR2 FQGNSA. DNA of the CDR3: TGTGCCAGCAGCTTATCGGCGTCCGGGGAGCTGTTTTTT. Its translation: CASSLSASGELFF.

This clonotype was detected many times. The chain has TRBV6-6 and TRBJ2-3, with 9 bases fitting TRBD2. Trimming at V came to 6 bases and at J to 4 bases, leaving 11 bases not matched to a gene. The CDR3 has 16 amino acids. The germline CDR1 and CDR2 sequences are MNHNY and SVGAGI (reference sequence). CDR3 sequence: CASRGDERGVPDTQYF. The CDR3 DNA reads TGTGCCAGCAGGGGAGACGAGCGGGGGGTCCCAGATACGCAGTATTTT.

The chain employs TRBV29-1 and TRBJ2-2, with D perhaps TRBD1 (7 bases). The CDR3 runs 13 residues. V gave up 4 bases and J gave up 6 bases, with 12 bases separating them. Germline V lookup: CDR1 SQVTM, CDR2 ANQGSEA. CDR3 residues: CSVVDREAGELFF. The CDR3 coding sequence is TGCAGCGTTGTAGACAGGGAGGCCGGGGAGCTGTTTTTT.

The rearrangement joins TRBV24-1 to TRBJ1-5; possibly TRBD1 for D (6 bases). The CDR3 spans 15 residues. Germline values: CDR1 KGHDR, CDR2 SFDVKD. The ends were cut back, 4 bases at V and 6 bases at J, with 15 bases in the middle. CDR3 loop: CATSDRGGFGQPQHF. CDR3 DNA sequence: TGTGCCACCAGTGACCGAGGGGGGTTTGGTCAGCCCCAGCATTTT.

This chain connects TRBV12-3 or TRBV12-4 to TRBJ2-2; D possibly matches TRBD1 or TRBD2 (5 bases each). The CDR3 spans 16 residues. V was pared by 3 bases and J by 2 bases, with 13 bases between. Here the CDR3 reads CASSFEGRINTGELFF. CDR3 coding DNA: TGTGCCAGCAGTTTTGAGGGACGGATTAACACCGGGGAGCTGTTTTTT.

This clonotype was picked up a small number of times. V is TRBV6-5 and J is TRBJ1-1; unclear D gene. CDR1 and CDR2 from the germline V gene are MNHEY and SVGAGI. V lost 2 bases and J lost 4, with 17 bases in between. CDR3 length equals 16 residues. CDR3 sequence (DNA): TGTGCCAGCAGTTACGGGTCTGGAGGGCGAGGCACTGAAGCTTTCTTT. Protein sequence: CASSYGSGGRGTEAFF.

This clonotype was seen a few times. The V and J genes are TRBV12-3 or TRBV12-4 and TRBJ2-7; D gene uncertain. The CDR3 totals 15 residues. V was cut by 5 bases and J by 2 bases, with 16 bases left in between. CDR3 nucleotide sequence: TGTGCCAGCAGTGGTCCCCCCGCGAAGCCCTACGAGCAGTACTTC. This translates into CASSGPPAKPYEQYF.

CDR3 nucleotides: TGTGCCAGCAGCTCCGGGACAGGGCTGGGTGGCTACACCTTC. It yields the protein CASSSGTGLGGYTF. The chain uses TRBV5-6 and TRBJ1-2, with 9 bases matching TRBD1. The germline V gene encodes CDR1 SGHDT and CDR2 YYEEEE. Unmatched junction bases numbered 7, after V lost 3 bases and J lost 7 bases. This CDR3 region has 14 residues.

This clonotype was seen only a few times. This chain connects TRBV6-5 to TRBJ2-7; TRBD1 agrees at 10 bases. J was trimmed by 2 bases and V by 4 bases; bases with no gene match: 5. There are 15 residues in the CDR3. Germline V gene data show CDR1 as MNHEY and CDR2 as SVGAGI. CDR3 sequence reads: CASSSSGTGAYEQYV. CDR3 nucleotide sequence: TGTGCCAGCAGTTCCTCCGGGACAGGGGCCTACGAGCAGTACGTC.

This clonotype was observed a handful of times. V is TRBV7-6 and J is TRBJ2-2; TRBD2 might be the D (6 bases). Trimming took 4 bases from V and 3 from J, leaving 18 bases between them. Germline V gene lookup returns CDR1 SGHVS and CDR2 FNYEAQ. The CDR3 is 17 amino acids. Written as DNA, the CDR3 is TGTGCCAGCAGCTCACCAATGAGGGACTTGCACACCGGGGAGCTGTTTTTT. This gives the protein CASSSPMRDLHTGELFF. The full variable domain, in which reference TRBV7-6 and TRBJ2-2 provide the parts outside the CDR3, is GAGVSQSPRYKVTKRGQDVALRCDPISGHVSLYWYRQALGQGPEFLTYFNYEAQQDKSGLPNDRFSAERPEGSISTLTIQRTEQRDSAMYRCASSSPMRDLHTGELFFGEGSRLTVL.

The rearrangement links TRBV7-9 to TRBJ1-4; D may be TRBD1 (5 bases). The CDR3 extends over 16 amino acids. V was cut by 0 bases and J by 4 bases, with 12 bases left in between. Germline V gene data show CDR1 as SEHNR and CDR2 as FQNEAQ (reference sequence). CDR3 residues: CASSLASGLINEKLFF. The DNA of the CDR3 is TGTGCCAGCAGCTTAGCCTCGGGGCTCATTAATGAAAAACTGTTTTTT.

The table lists this clonotype with a few counts. The rearrangement uses TRBV29-1 and TRBJ2-5, with TRBD1 identical over 8 bases. The CDR3 is 13 amino acids. V was pared by 3 bases and J by 4 bases, with 4 bases of the junction left unmatched. Germline-derived CDR1 and CDR2 are SQVTM and ANQGSEA. CDR3 bases: TGCAGCGTTGAGGGCAGGGGGCGAGAGACCCAGTACTTC. Translated, it gives CSVEGRGRETQYF.

This clonotype was detected only once. The chain uses TRBV15 and TRBJ1-5, with D perhaps matching TRBD1 (6 bases). The CDR3 extends over 13 amino acids. The germline V and J ends were trimmed by 6 bases and 7 bases, with 13 bases remaining between them. Germline V lookup: CDR1 LNHNV, CDR2 YYDKDF (reference sequence). The CDR3 spells CATSGRGQQPQHF. CDR3 coding DNA: TGTGCCACCAGTGGGCGGGGGCAGCAGCCCCAGCATTTT.

The chain couples TRBV25-1 to TRBJ1-2; D is undetermined. This CDR3 spans 12 amino acids. Germline-derived CDR1 and CDR2 are MGHDK and SYGVNS. Trimming stripped 5 bases from V and 2 bases from J, with 6 bases between. CDR3 DNA: TGTGCCAGCAGTTTTCAGAACTATGGCTACACCTTC. It codes for CASSFQNYGYTF.

This clonotype turned up a few times. This sequence joins TRBV6-2 or TRBV6-3 and TRBJ1-1, with TRBD1 identical over 9 bases. The CDR3 covers 16 residues. The V segment lost 4 bases and the J segment 5 bases; nucleotides outside the gene matches: 11. Germline V gene data show CDR1 as MNHEY and CDR2 as SVGEGT. In DNA form, the CDR3 reads TGTGCCAGCAGTTTGGGAACAGGGGGCGCAGGTACTGAAGCTTTCTTT. Translated, it gives CASSLGTGGAGTEAFF.

V gene TRBV27 combines with J gene TRBJ1-2; 8 nucleotides align to TRBD1. J gave up 4 bases and V 0 bases, and 10 bases lay outside the gene matches. The germline V gene has CDR1 MNHEY and CDR2 SMNVEV (reference sequence). The CDR3 has 17 amino acids. CDR3 DNA sequence: TGTGCCAGCAGTTTATCGATGGGGGACAGGAGAACCTATGGCTACACCTTC. It is translated as CASSLSMGDRRTYGYTF.

This chain uses TRBV4-1 with TRBJ2-1; D is uncertain. CDR1 MGHRA and CDR2 YSYEKL come from the germline V gene. V shed 1 base and J shed 3 bases, with 7 bases lying between them. The CDR3 totals 14 residues. The CDR3 DNA reads TGCGCCAGCAGCCAAGTCGAAGGCTACAATGAGCAGTTCTTC. Translation gives CASSQVEGYNEQFF.

Worth noting for this clonotype: Sequence at one end of the junction differs from germline and may be a read error. The J gene is TRBJ1-6, the V gene TRBV12-3 or TRBV12-4; TRBD1 matches 8 bases. The CDR3 length is 13 residues. In DNA form, the CDR3 reads TGTGCCACCAAGGGACAGGATAATTCACCCCTCCAATTT. Its translation: CATKGQDNSPLQF.

There are a few counts of this clonotype. The rearrangement uses TRBV18 and TRBJ1-4; no reliable D call. The CDR3 runs 14 residues. CDR1 is KGHSH and CDR2 is LQKENI in the germline V gene. V was trimmed by 8 bases and J by 3 bases, leaving 13 bases between them. The CDR3 DNA follows: TGTGCCAGCACCCGATCCGGAGCTAATGAAAAACTGTTTTTT. The encoded protein is CASTRSGANEKLFF.

With regard to this clonotype: At one boundary the junction diverges from the germline segment, which might be a read error. The genes are TRBV7-9 and TRBJ2-1; D might be TRBD1 (5 bases). Germline assignment: CDR1 SEHNR and CDR2 FQNEAQ (reference sequence). This CDR3 has 13 residues. The CDR3 spells CASSPRAGKGEQF. The CDR3 DNA follows: TGTGCCAGCAGCCCAAGGGCAGGGAAGGGTGAGCAGTTC.

This clonotype was observed once. J is TRBJ2-3 and V is TRBV7-2; D remains ambiguous. CDR1 SGHTA and CDR2 FQGNSA come from the germline V gene. CDR3 length equals 16 residues. The germline V and J ends were trimmed by 3 bases and 0 bases, with 13 bases remaining between them. The CDR3 nucleotides read TGTGCCAGCAGCTTGGGAAGCCGGACCAGCACAGATACGCAGTATTTT. Translating it yields CASSLGSRTSTDTQYF.